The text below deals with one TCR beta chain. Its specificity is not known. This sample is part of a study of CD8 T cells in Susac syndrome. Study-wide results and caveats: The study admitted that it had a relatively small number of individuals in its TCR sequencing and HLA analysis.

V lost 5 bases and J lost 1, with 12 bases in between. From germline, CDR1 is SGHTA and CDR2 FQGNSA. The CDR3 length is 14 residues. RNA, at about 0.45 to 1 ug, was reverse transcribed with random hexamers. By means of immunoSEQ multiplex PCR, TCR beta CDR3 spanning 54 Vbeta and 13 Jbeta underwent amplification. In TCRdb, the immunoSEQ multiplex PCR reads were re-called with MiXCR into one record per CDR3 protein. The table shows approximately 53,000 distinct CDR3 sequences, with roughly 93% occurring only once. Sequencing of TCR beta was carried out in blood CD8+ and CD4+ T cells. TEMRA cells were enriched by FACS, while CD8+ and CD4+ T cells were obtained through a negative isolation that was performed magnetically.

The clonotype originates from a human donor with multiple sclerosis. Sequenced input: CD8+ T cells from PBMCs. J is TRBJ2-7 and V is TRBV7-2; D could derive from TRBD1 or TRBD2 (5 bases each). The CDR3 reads CASSPEGPSYEQYF. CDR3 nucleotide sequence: TGTGCCAGCAGCCCAGAGGGGCCATCCTACGAGCAGTACTTC.